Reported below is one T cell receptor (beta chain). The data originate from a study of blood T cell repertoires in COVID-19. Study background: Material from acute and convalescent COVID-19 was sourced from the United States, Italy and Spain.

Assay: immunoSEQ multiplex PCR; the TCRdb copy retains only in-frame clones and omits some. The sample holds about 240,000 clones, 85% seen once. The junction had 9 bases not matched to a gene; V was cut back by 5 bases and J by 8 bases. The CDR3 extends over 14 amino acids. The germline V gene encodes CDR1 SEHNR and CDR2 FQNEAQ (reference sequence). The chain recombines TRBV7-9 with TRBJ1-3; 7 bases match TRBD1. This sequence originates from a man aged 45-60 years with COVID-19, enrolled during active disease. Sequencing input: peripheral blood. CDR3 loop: CASSPQGVADTIYF. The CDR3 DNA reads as TGTGCCAGCAGCCCCCAGGGGGTTGCAGACACCATATATTTT.